The 30 T cell receptor beta chains below come from one sample, sequenced in a study of blood T cell repertoires in COVID-19. Measured with immunoSEQ multiplex PCR; TCRdb has only the in-frame clones, and not every one. The sample carries a few hundred thousand clones, around 88% recorded once. The sample taken for sequencing was peripheral blood. Source of these receptors: a woman aged 25 to 39 with COVID-19, enrolled during active disease.

This clone has a handful of counts. This chain uses TRBV19 with TRBJ1-5, with D possibly TRBD1 on 6 matching bases. Looked up from germline, CDR1 is LNHDA and CDR2 is SQIVND (reference sequence). V gave up 10 bases and J gave up 0 bases, with 16 bases separating them. This CDR3 is built from 15 residues. For the CDR3, the DNA is TGTGCCACCTACCTAGCGGACAGTAGCAATCAGCCCCAGCATTTT. It encodes CATYLADSSNQPQHF.

The chain carries TRBV3-1 (or the pseudogene TRBV3-2) and TRBJ1-2; 10 bases agree with TRBD1. J gave up 6 bases and V 4 bases, and 5 bases lay outside the gene matches. The CDR3 contains 14 residues. In germline, CDR1 is LGHDT, CDR2 YNNKEL (reference sequence). CDR3 nucleotides: TGTGCCAGCAGCCCTGAGACAGGGGGCCATGGCTACACCTTC. It specifies CASSPETGGHGYTF.

J is TRBJ2-1 and V is TRBV3-1 (or the pseudogene TRBV3-2); D unclear. CDR1 and CDR2 from the germline V gene are LGHDT and YNNKEL (reference sequence). Trimming removed 8 bases from V and 0 bases from J, with 14 bases in between. CDR3 length: 15 residues. CDR3 sequence reads: CASHPGGVSYNEQFF. The CDR3 DNA reads TGTGCCAGCCACCCCGGCGGAGTCTCCTACAATGAGCAGTTCTTC.

This chain joins TRBV28 and TRBJ1-6, with D perhaps matching TRBD1 (5 bases). The CDR3 is made up of 18 amino acids. V lost 10 bases, J lost 7 bases, and 29 bases lay in between. Germline CDR1 is MDHEN and CDR2 is SYDVKM. CDR3 amino acids: CATLFLGRGRSENSPLHF. DNA for the CDR3: TGTGCCACCTTATTTTTGGGTCGGGGGAGATCGGAGAATTCACCCCTCCACTTT.

The CDR3 DNA follows: TGTGCCAGCAGCCTACAGCGGGGGACGCAGTATTTT. Translated, it gives CASSLQRGTQYF. J is TRBJ2-3 and V is TRBV7-9; 8 nucleotides agree with TRBD2. Germline V gives CDR1 SEHNR, CDR2 FQNEAQ (reference sequence). Germline trimming cut 5 bases from V and 9 bases from J; bases unmatched to any gene: 4. The CDR3 loop spans 12 amino acids.

This clone was counted many times. Other DNA sequences from this sample encode an identical CDR3 as well. The chain joins TRBV6-6 to TRBJ1-5; perhaps TRBD1 as D (5 bases). The CDR3 runs to 14 residues. Germline V gene lookup returns CDR1 MNHNY and CDR2 SVGAGI (reference sequence). The ends were cut back, 0 bases at V and 4 bases at J, with 7 bases in the middle. This CDR3 reads CASSYSGGNQPQHF. The CDR3 coding sequence is TGTGCCAGCAGTTACTCGGGGGGAAATCAGCCCCAGCATTTT.

The V and J genes are TRBV3-1 (or the pseudogene TRBV3-2) and TRBJ1-5; 7 nucleotides align to TRBD1. The CDR3 runs 13 residues. Per germline, CDR1 LGHDT and CDR2 YNNKEL (reference sequence). The V and J ends lost 4 bases and 4 bases, in that order; junction bases with no gene match: 1. The CDR3 sequence is CASSRQGNQPQHF. DNA for the CDR3: TGTGCCAGCAGCCGACAGGGAAATCAGCCCCAGCATTTT.

The chain carries TRBV5-4 and TRBJ1-1; 8 nucleotides align to TRBD1. J was trimmed by 0 bases and V by 6 bases; bases with no gene match: 7. The CDR3 runs 15 residues. Germline values: CDR1 SGHNT, CDR2 YYREEE (reference sequence). CDR3 residues: CASNPTGAMNTEAFF. The CDR3 DNA reads as TGTGCCAGCAACCCGACAGGGGCGATGAACACTGAAGCTTTCTTT.

CDR3 loop: CASSLAVGTAYGYTF. DNA of the CDR3: TGTGCCAGCAGCTTGGCCGTTGGGACAGCATATGGCTACACCTTC. The gene calls are TRBV5-4 and TRBJ1-2; 7 nucleotides align to TRBD1. V shed 0 bases, J shed 5 bases, and the junction held 7 bases outside the gene matches. The CDR3 is 15 amino acids. The germline V gene encodes CDR1 SGHNT and CDR2 YYREEE (reference sequence).

This clone showed up just a few times. The CDR3 loop reads CASSVYGTTGNTIYF. The CDR3 DNA sequence: TGTGCCAGCAGCGTATATGGGACAACTGGAAACACCATATATTTT. The gene calls are TRBV9 and TRBJ1-3, with a weak D call TRBD1 (6 bases). V was shortened by 1 base and J by 2 bases, with 10 bases between the two germline ends. The CDR3 totals 15 residues. Germline V lookup: CDR1 SGDLS, CDR2 YYNGEE.

This clone was observed a handful of times. The genes are TRBV2 and TRBJ1-1; possibly TRBD1 for D (5 bases). Between the trimmed V and J ends, which lost 5 bases and 5 bases, there was a span of 15 bases. Germline values: CDR1 SNHLY, CDR2 FYNNEI. The CDR3 contains 14 residues. The CDR3 region has the DNA TGTGCCAGCAGTATAGGGGTTGTTGGTACTGAAGCTTTCTTT. Translated: CASSIGVVGTEAFF.

The chain employs TRBV28 and TRBJ1-6; D is perhaps TRBD1 (6 bases). The ends were cut back, 6 bases at V and 10 bases at J, with 19 bases in the middle. Germline V gene data show CDR1 as MDHEN and CDR2 as SYDVKM. The CDR3 loop spans 15 amino acids. Written as DNA, the CDR3 is TGTGCCAGCAGGAACCCCGGAAGGGGGTCCTCACCCCTCCACTTT. Protein sequence: CASRNPGRGSSPLHF.

The rearrangement joins TRBV21-1 to TRBJ1-5. TRBV21-1 is an annotated pseudogene. This CDR3 has 14 amino acids. As DNA, the CDR3 is TGTGCCAGCAGCACCCGACCGGAGGGTCAGCCCCAGCATTTT. Protein sequence: CASSTRPEGQPQHF.

This clone has more than one count but fewer than ten. The rearrangement links TRBV6-6 to TRBJ1-5; 7 nucleotides match TRBD1. CDR1 and CDR2 from the germline V gene are MNHNY and SVGAGI (reference sequence). Trimming at V came to 7 bases and at J to 4 bases, leaving 7 bases not matched to a gene. This CDR3 comprises 14 residues. CDR3 residues: CASISTGQNQPQHF. Here the CDR3 DNA reads TGTGCCAGCATTTCGACAGGGCAGAATCAGCCCCAGCATTTT.

The rearrangement links TRBV5-4 to TRBJ2-3; 9 nucleotides agree with TRBD1. V lost 4 bases and J lost 2; bases outside the gene matches: 8. There are 16 residues in the CDR3. Germline V gene sequence: CDR1 SGHNT, CDR2 YYREEE (reference sequence). This CDR3 is CASSAGTGFFTDTQYF. The CDR3 bases are TGTGCCAGCAGCGCCGGGACAGGGTTCTTCACAGATACGCAGTATTTT.

V gene TRBV6-6 combines with J gene TRBJ2-7, with 8 bases lining up with TRBD1. Per the germline V gene, CDR1 is MNHNY and CDR2 is SVGAGI (reference sequence). V trimming: 2 bases; J trimming: 4 bases; junction bases outside the gene matches: 4. The CDR3 runs to 14 residues. CDR3 loop: CASSYGTGGYEQYF. The CDR3, as DNA: TGTGCCAGCAGTTACGGGACAGGAGGGTACGAGCAGTACTTC.

The chain couples TRBV21-1 to TRBJ2-1; TRBD2 is taken as the D call from the table, unchecked against the DNA. TRBV21-1 is a known pseudogene. The CDR3 extends over 15 amino acids. This chain's CDR3 is CASSKVGGRNNEQFF. CDR3 DNA sequence: TGTGCCAGCAGCAAAGTGGGGGGGCGTAACAATGAGCAGTTCTTC.

The chain carries TRBV7-2 and TRBJ2-5; no reliable D call. V was clipped by 1 base and J by 1 base, with 4 bases between them. The germline V gene has CDR1 SGHTA and CDR2 FQGNSA. The CDR3 has 13 amino acids. CDR3 in DNA: TGTGCCAGCAGCTTAGGAGGCCAAGAGACCCAGTACTTC. Protein product: CASSLGGQETQYF.

V and J are TRBV21-1 and TRBJ1-1; TRBD1, the table's D call, was not compared with the DNA. TRBV21-1 is shown as a pseudogene. The CDR3 is 14 residues long. CDR3 sequence: CASSARQGGTEAFF. For the CDR3, the DNA is TGTGCCAGCAGCGCCAGACAGGGCGGCACTGAAGCTTTCTTT.

V is TRBV2 and J is TRBJ2-3; TRBD2 aligns across 8 bases. This CDR3 has 15 residues. J lost 0 bases, V lost 6 bases, and 5 bases had no gene match. Looked up from germline, CDR1 is SNHLY and CDR2 is FYNNEI. The CDR3 DNA sequence: TGTGCCAGCAGGGTAGCGGGGTCTAGCACAGATACGCAGTATTTT. As protein: CASRVAGSSTDTQYF.

This chain joins TRBV2 and TRBJ1-2; D is unresolved. Trimming removed 2 bases from V and 1 base from J, with 8 bases in between. CDR1 and CDR2 (germline): SNHLY, FYNNEI. The CDR3 loop spans 14 amino acids. The CDR3 DNA is TGTGCCAGCAGTGAAAAACAGATTAACTATGGCTACACCTTC. Translation: CASSEKQINYGYTF.

The chain carries TRBV5-1 and TRBJ2-3; D may be TRBD1 (6 bases). Trimming left V 4 bases short and J 6 bases short, with 27 bases between. This CDR3 spans 18 amino acids. CDR1 and CDR2 from the germline V gene are SGHRS and YFSETQ. The CDR3 nucleotides are TGCGCCAGCAGCGTCCGGGTTGGCGGACCGCAGGGGTTGGATACGCAGTATTTT. This sequence encodes CASSVRVGGPQGLDTQYF.

This sequence joins TRBV2 and TRBJ1-5, with D perhaps TRBD1 (6 bases). Per germline, CDR1 SNHLY and CDR2 FYNNEI. The CDR3 is 16 amino acids. V lost 7 bases, J lost 4 bases, and 20 bases lay in between. The CDR3 region has the DNA TGTGCCAGCAAGTCTGGGGACACCGAGGGAAATCAGCCCCAGCATTTT. Its translation: CASKSGDTEGNQPQHF.

The chain links TRBV5-1 to TRBJ2-6; D is possibly TRBD2 (5 bases). Trimming shortened V by 0 bases and J by 2 bases, and 6 bases separated the two germline ends. Germline loops: CDR1 SGHRS, CDR2 YFSETQ. CDR3 length: 15 residues. The chain's CDR3 is CASSLAGAGANVLTF. In DNA, the CDR3 is TGCGCCAGCAGCTTGGCCGGGGCTGGGGCCAACGTCCTGACTTTC.

There are many counts of this clone. This chain connects TRBV3-1 (or the pseudogene TRBV3-2) to TRBJ2-1; tentatively, D is TRBD1 (5 bases). Deletions cut 8 bases from V and 4 bases from J, with 15 bases between. Per germline, CDR1 LGHDT and CDR2 YNNKEL (reference sequence). This CDR3 comprises 14 residues. The CDR3 sequence is CASGAETLYNEQFF. CDR3 coding DNA: TGTGCCAGCGGGGCGGAGACACTATACAATGAGCAGTTCTTC.

The chain is built from TRBV5-1 and TRBJ2-3; D possibly corresponds to TRBD2 (5 bases). Germline assignment: CDR1 SGHRS and CDR2 YFSETQ. The CDR3 runs 14 residues. Trimming shortened V by 2 bases and J by 4 bases, and 11 bases separated the two germline ends. The chain's CDR3 is CASSFGGPADTQYF. For the CDR3, the DNA is TGCGCCAGCAGCTTCGGAGGACCGGCAGATACGCAGTATTTT. Full variable domain (outside the CDR3, taken from reference TRBV5-1 and TRBJ2-3): KAGVTQTPRYLIKTRGQQVTLSCSPISGHRSVSWYQQTPGQGLQFLFEYFSETQRNKGNFPGRFSGRQFSNSRSEMNVSTLELGDSALYLCASSFGGPADTQYFGPGTRLTVL.

This sequence joins TRBV7-2 and TRBJ1-1; 8 bases are shared with TRBD1. Germline V gene data show CDR1 as SGHTA and CDR2 as FQGNSA. This CDR3 region has 15 residues. Germline trimming cut 1 base from V and 2 bases from J; bases unmatched to any gene: 3. The CDR3 loop reads CASSLGDRTNTEAFF. CDR3 DNA sequence: TGTGCCAGCAGCTTAGGGGACAGGACTAACACTGAAGCTTTCTTT.

The CDR3 region has the DNA TGTGCCAGCAGCGGCTTCCCGGGACAGGGAGCTTTCTTT. It yields the protein CASSGFPGQGAFF. The chain links TRBV14 to TRBJ1-1, with TRBD1 matching 9 bases. This CDR3 contains 13 residues. From germline, CDR1 is SGHDN and CDR2 FVKESK. V lost 5 bases to trimming and J lost 10 bases; unmatched junction nucleotides: 8.

CDR3 sequence reads: CASSQVGNYDTQYF. For the CDR3, the DNA is TGCGCCAGCAGCCAGGTCGGGAATTACGATACGCAGTATTTT. The chain recombines TRBV4-1 with TRBJ2-3; D perhaps matches TRBD2 (5 bases). Germline values: CDR1 MGHRA, CDR2 YSYEKL. Between the trimmed V and J ends, which lost 3 bases and 6 bases, there was a span of 13 bases. There are 14 residues in the CDR3.

The chain couples TRBV7-3 to TRBJ1-2; no definite D call. CDR3 length: 12 residues. Germline V gene sequence: CDR1 SGHTA, CDR2 FQGTGA. V shed 2 bases and J shed 7 bases, with 8 bases lying between them. This CDR3 reads CASSLDGRGYTF. The CDR3 DNA sequence: TGTGCCAGCAGCTTAGATGGGCGTGGCTACACCTTC.